This TCR beta chain was sequenced during a study of OX40 agonist ivuxolimab in advanced cancers. At the level of the study: Hepatocellular carcinoma, melanoma, renal cell or head and neck cancer was diagnosed in the dose-escalation patients. Eligibility rules accepted prior anti-PD-1, anti-PD-L1 or anti-CTLA-4 therapy, and over 35% had some. Study-wide results and caveats: Normalized T-cell clonal expansion was also low in some nonresponders.

The CDR3 is 14 amino acids. The ends were cut back, 8 bases at V and 4 bases at J, with 15 bases in the middle. In germline, CDR1 is MDHEN, CDR2 SYDVKM. As concerns this clone: What it binds is unknown.

Clones were sequenced by immunoSEQ multiplex PCR, and TCRdb holds only the in-frame ones, with some missing. The sample consists of approximately 45,000 clones, roughly four fifths of them appearing once. The clonotype was recovered from an adult with an advanced solid tumor such as melanoma, head and neck, liver or kidney cancer. Sequenced here: CD4+ or CD8+ T cells sorted from blood, sampled in a trial of the OX40 agonist ivuxolimab. The chain combines TRBV28 with TRBJ1-3; maybe TRBD1 (6 bases). The chain's CDR3 is CASLRTVGGNTIYF. The CDR3 DNA reads as TGTGCCAGCCTTCGGACAGTAGGGGGAAACACCATATATTTT.